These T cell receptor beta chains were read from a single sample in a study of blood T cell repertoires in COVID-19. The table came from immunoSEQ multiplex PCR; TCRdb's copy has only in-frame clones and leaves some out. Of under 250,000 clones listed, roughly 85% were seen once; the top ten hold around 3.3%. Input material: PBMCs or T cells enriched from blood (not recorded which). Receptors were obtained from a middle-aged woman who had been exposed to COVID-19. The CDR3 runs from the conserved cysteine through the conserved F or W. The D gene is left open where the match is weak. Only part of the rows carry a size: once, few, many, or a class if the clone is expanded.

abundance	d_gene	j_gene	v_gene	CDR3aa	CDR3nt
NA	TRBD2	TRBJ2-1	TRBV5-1	CARALPYRGGATGYNEQFF	TGCGCCAGGGCCCTCCCATACCGCGGGGGAGCGACCGGGTACAATGAGCAGTTCTTC
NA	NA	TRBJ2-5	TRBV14	CASSQADETQYF	TGTGCCAGCAGCCAAGCAGATGAGACCCAGTACTTC
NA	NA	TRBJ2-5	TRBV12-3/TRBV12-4	CASSFGPQETQYF	TGTGCCAGCAGTTTTGGCCCTCAAGAGACCCAGTACTTC
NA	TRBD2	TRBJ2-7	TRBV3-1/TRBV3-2	CASSQAPTSGGFYYEQYF	TGTGCCAGCAGCCAAGCTCCTACTAGCGGGGGCTTCTACTACGAGCAGTACTTC
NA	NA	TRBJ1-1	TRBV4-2	CASSQDWTALDTEAFF	TGTGCCAGCAGCCAAGATTGGACAGCTTTGGACACTGAAGCTTTCTTT
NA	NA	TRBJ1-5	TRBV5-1	CASSPGGVDQPQHF	TGCGCCAGCAGCCCGGGGGGGGTGGATCAGCCCCAGCATTTT
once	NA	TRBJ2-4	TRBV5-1	CASSPGTSKNIQYF	TGCGCCAGCAGCCCTGGGACAAGTAAAAACATTCAGTACTTC
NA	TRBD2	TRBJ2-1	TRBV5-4	CASSSPGKRGAGNEQFF	TGTGCCAGCAGCTCACCGGGGAAGCGGGGGGCCGGGAATGAGCAGTTCTTC
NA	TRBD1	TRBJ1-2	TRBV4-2	CASSQGVGNGQDYGYTF	TGTGCCAGCAGCCAAGGAGTAGGGAACGGACAGGACTATGGCTACACCTTC
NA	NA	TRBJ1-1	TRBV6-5	CASKRDPNTEAFF	TGTGCCAGCAAGAGGGATCCGAACACTGAAGCTTTCTTT
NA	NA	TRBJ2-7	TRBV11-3	CASSLGGNEQYF	TGTGCCAGCAGCTTAGGAGGGAACGAGCAGTACTTC
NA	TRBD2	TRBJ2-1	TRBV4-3	CASSQGLAFGEQFF	TGCGCCAGCAGCCAGGGACTAGCTTTTGGTGAGCAGTTCTTC
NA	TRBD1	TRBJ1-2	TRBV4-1	CASSRGRDSYGYTF	TGCGCCAGCAGCCGTGGCCGGGACAGCTATGGCTACACCTTC
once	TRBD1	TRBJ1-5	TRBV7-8	CASSLVLGQGAGNQPQHF	TGTGCCAGCAGCTTAGTTTTGGGACAGGGGGCTGGAAATCAGCCCCAGCATTTT
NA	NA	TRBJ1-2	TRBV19	CASSSRTPRQSSNYGYTF	TGTGCCAGTAGTAGCCGGACCCCACGACAGTCCTCTAACTATGGCTACACCTTC
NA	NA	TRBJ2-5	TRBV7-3	CASSLSGLETQYF	TGTGCCAGCAGCTTATCAGGGTTAGAGACCCAGTACTTC
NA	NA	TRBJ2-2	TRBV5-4	CASIRGGGNTGELFF	TGTGCCAGCATCAGAGGGGGGGGTAACACCGGGGAGCTGTTTTTT
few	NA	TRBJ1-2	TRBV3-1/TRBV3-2	CASSLTANYGYTF	TGTGCCAGCAGCCTGACAGCGAACTATGGCTACACCTTC
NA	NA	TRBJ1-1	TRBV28	CASSLTVGGANTEAFF	TGTGCCAGCAGTTTAACAGTAGGTGGGGCGAACACTGAAGCTTTCTTT
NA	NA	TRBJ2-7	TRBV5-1	CTFQAGCAYEQYF	TGTACCTTCCAGGCGGGCTGTGCCTACGAGCAGTACTTC
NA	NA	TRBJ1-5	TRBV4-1	CASSPLQLGTGNQPQHF	TGCGCCAGCAGCCCCCTCCAATTAGGTACAGGCAATCAGCCCCAGCATTTT
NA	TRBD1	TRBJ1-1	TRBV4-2	CASSREGSRTGRTEAFF	TGTGCCAGCAGCCGAGAGGGTTCCAGGACAGGGCGGACTGAAGCTTTCTTT
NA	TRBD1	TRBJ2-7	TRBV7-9	CASSLVGQGYEQYF	TGTGCCAGCAGCTTAGTTGGACAGGGATACGAGCAGTACTTC
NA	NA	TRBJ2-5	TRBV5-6	CASSLAQGLETQYF	TGTGCCAGCAGCTTGGCACAGGGTTTAGAGACCCAGTACTTC
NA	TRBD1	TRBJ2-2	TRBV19	CASHWNRGTGELFF	TGTGCCAGCCACTGGAACAGGGGGACCGGGGAGCTGTTTTTT
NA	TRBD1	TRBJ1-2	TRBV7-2	CASSLNPTGGYGYTF	TGTGCCAGCAGCTTAAATCCGACAGGGGGCTATGGCTACACCTTC
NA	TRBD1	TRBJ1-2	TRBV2	CASSTGALPTF	TGTGCCAGCAGTACAGGGGCCCTCCCCACCTTC
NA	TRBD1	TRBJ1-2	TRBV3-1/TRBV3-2	CASSLGQGALYGYTF	TGTGCCAGCAGCCTTGGACAGGGGGCTTTATATGGCTACACCTTC
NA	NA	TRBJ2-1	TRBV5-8	CASSSTGNLLYNEQFF	TGTGCCAGCAGCTCTACAGGGAACCTCCTCTACAATGAGCAGTTCTTC
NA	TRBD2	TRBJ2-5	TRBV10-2	CASSESGTSGGETQYF	TGCGCCAGCAGTGAGTCTGGGACTAGCGGTGGGGAGACCCAGTACTTC
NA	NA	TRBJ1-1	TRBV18	CASSPTGGTEAFF	TGTGCCAGCTCACCAACGGGAGGCACTGAAGCTTTCTTT
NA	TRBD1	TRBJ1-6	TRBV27	CASGPRTGRNSPLHF	TGTGCCAGCGGCCCCAGGACAGGGAGGAATTCACCCCTCCACTTT
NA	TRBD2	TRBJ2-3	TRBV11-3	CASSPGLAGGRDTQYF	TGTGCCAGCAGCCCGGGACTAGCGGGGGGCAGAGATACGCAGTATTTT
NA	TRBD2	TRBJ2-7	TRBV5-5	CASSLSSGGAYEQYF	TGTGCCAGCAGCTTGAGCAGCGGGGGGGCGTACGAGCAGTACTTC
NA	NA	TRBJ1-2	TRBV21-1	CASSTNQGTGASYNGYTF	TGTGCCAGCAGCACAAACCAAGGGACAGGGGCCTCGTATAATGGCTACACCTTC
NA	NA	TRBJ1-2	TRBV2	CASNRPGGPYGYTF	TGTGCCAGCAATAGGCCGGGAGGTCCCTATGGCTACACCTTC
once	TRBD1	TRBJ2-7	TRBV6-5	CASRTGQGQYF	TGTGCCAGCAGGACCGGACAGGGGCAGTACTTC
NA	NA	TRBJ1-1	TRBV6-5	CASSYSGGEAFF	TGTGCCAGCAGTTACTCTGGAGGTGAAGCTTTCTTT
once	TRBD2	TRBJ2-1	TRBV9	CASSVDGGNSYNEQFF	TGTGCCAGCAGCGTAGACGGGGGGAACTCCTACAATGAGCAGTTCTTC
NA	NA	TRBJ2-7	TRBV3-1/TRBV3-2	CASSLSLALSYEQYF	TGTGCCAGCAGCCTGTCTTTGGCCCTCTCCTACGAGCAGTACTTC
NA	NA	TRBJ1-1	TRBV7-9	CASSLGQENTEAFF	TGTGCCAGCAGCTTAGGACAGGAGAACACTGAAGCTTTCTTT
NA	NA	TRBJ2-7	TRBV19	CASTLAGGPLNEQYF	TGTGCCAGTACCCTAGCCGGGGGGCCTCTTAACGAGCAGTACTTC
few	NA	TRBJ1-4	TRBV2	CASGGGRATNEKLFF	TGTGCCAGCGGGGGGGGCAGAGCAACTAATGAAAAACTGTTTTTT
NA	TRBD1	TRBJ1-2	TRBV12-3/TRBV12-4	CASSLGQGSGYTF	TGTGCCAGCAGTTTAGGACAGGGCAGTGGCTACACCTTC